Presented here are 17 T cell receptor beta chains from one specimen sequenced in a study of shared clonotypes between healthy human individuals. Sequenced by immunoSEQ multiplex PCR; TCRdb stores in-frame clones only, minus some. The sample lists around 600,000 clones, 97% occurring once. Material for sequencing was naive CD4+ T cells sorted from blood. Subset reported: CD45RA+ positively selected. The receptors originated from a young woman in good health.

This chain connects TRBV27 to TRBJ2-5; maybe TRBD2 (7 bases). CDR1 and CDR2 (germline): MNHEY, SMNVEV (reference sequence). The CDR3 runs 17 residues. With 6 bases removed from V and 11 bases from J, the gap between germline ends came to 31 bases. The CDR3 nucleotides are TGTGCCAGCAGAAGGACCTGGGGGGGCGCCTCAAGGGAGGAGCAGTACTTC. This gives the protein CASRRTWGGASREEQYF.

The rearrangement links TRBV7-9 to TRBJ2-5, with TRBD2 matching 8 bases. Unmatched junction bases numbered 11, after V lost 1 base and J lost 4 bases. This CDR3 contains 17 residues. Germline V gene lookup returns CDR1 SEHNR and CDR2 FQNEAQ (reference sequence). CDR3 amino acids: CASSLVRATSEVETQYF. CDR3 nucleotide sequence: TGTGCCAGCAGCTTAGTTAGGGCGACTAGCGAAGTAGAGACCCAGTACTTC.

The chain carries TRBV10-1 and TRBJ2-3; D gene unclear. The CDR3 is 14 residues long. Germline loops: CDR1 WNHNN, CDR2 SYGVQD (reference sequence). Trimming stripped 1 base from V and 3 bases from J, with 8 bases between. The CDR3: CASSEWGGTDTQYF. The DNA for the CDR3 is TGCGCCAGCAGTGAGTGGGGTGGTACAGATACGCAGTATTTT.

The chain is built from TRBV7-9 and TRBJ2-2; 11 positions match TRBD1. Germline CDR1 reads SEHNR; CDR2 reads FQNEAQ (reference sequence). The CDR3 covers 17 residues. Trimming cost V 5 bases and J 6 bases; bases outside gene matches: 11. This chain's CDR3 is CASSKKKPGQGAGELFF. Here the CDR3 DNA reads TGTGCCAGCAGCAAAAAAAAGCCGGGACAGGGGGCCGGGGAGCTGTTTTTT.

V usage is TRBV5-1 and J usage is TRBJ1-1, with 8 bases that match TRBD1. Per the germline V gene, CDR1 is SGHRS and CDR2 is YFSETQ. Trimming at V came to 4 bases and at J to 7 bases, leaving 6 bases not matched to a gene. The length of the CDR3 is 13 residues. For the CDR3, the DNA is TGCGCCAGCAGCGTGGGACAGGTTGATGAAGCTTTCTTT. Translated: CASSVGQVDEAFF.

The chain has TRBV28 and TRBJ2-3; TRBD2 is a possible D gene (6 bases). Germline assignment: CDR1 MDHEN and CDR2 SYDVKM. The CDR3 runs to 16 residues. Trimming left V 3 bases short and J 2 bases short, with 15 bases between. This CDR3 is CASSLTGEALTDTQYF. The CDR3 DNA reads TGTGCCAGCAGTTTGACGGGGGAGGCGCTCACAGATACGCAGTATTTT.

The chain carries TRBV19 and TRBJ2-5; 8 positions agree with TRBD1. The length of the CDR3 is 14 residues. CDR1 LNHDA and CDR2 SQIVND come from the germline V gene (reference sequence). V dropped 4 bases and J dropped 2; count of bases not matched to a gene: 3. The chain's CDR3 is CASSRQGIQETQYF. The DNA for the CDR3 is TGTGCCAGTAGTAGACAGGGGATACAAGAGACCCAGTACTTC.

The rearrangement uses TRBV2 and TRBJ1-1, with D unresolved. Trimming cost V 8 bases and J 1 base, with 17 bases left between them. Germline V gene sequence: CDR1 SNHLY, CDR2 FYNNEI. The CDR3 is 15 amino acids. The CDR3 here is CASEREPRSNTEAFF. The DNA of the CDR3 is TGTGCCAGCGAAAGAGAACCCAGGTCGAACACTGAAGCTTTCTTT.

The chain links TRBV7-2 to TRBJ2-3, with D possibly matching TRBD2 (5 bases). Per the germline V gene, CDR1 is SGHTA and CDR2 is FQGNSA. This CDR3 has 15 residues. Trimming cost V 1 base and J 4 bases, with 12 bases left between them. In DNA, the CDR3 is TGTGCCAGCAGCTTAGTTGCTAGCACCGCAGATACGCAGTATTTT. This gives the protein CASSLVASTADTQYF.

The V call is TRBV5-4, the J call TRBJ2-7, with 8 bases matching TRBD2. Trimming removed 4 bases from V and 2 bases from J; junction bases left unmatched: 11. The CDR3 loop spans 16 amino acids. Germline V gives CDR1 SGHNT, CDR2 YYREEE (reference sequence). The CDR3 sequence is CASSQDQAGETYEQYF. In nucleotides, the CDR3 is TGTGCCAGCAGCCAAGACCAAGCGGGGGAAACCTACGAGCAGTACTTC.

The CDR3 nucleotides read TGCGCCAGCAGCCTAAGTGGGACTAGCGTCGAGCAGTACTTC. It specifies CASSLSGTSVEQYF. This rearrangement joins TRBV5-1 to TRBJ2-5; 10 positions agree with TRBD2. The DNA end is more similar to TRBJ2-7, so the J call may be wrong. The CDR3 covers 14 residues. Germline CDR1 SGHRS, CDR2 YFSETQ.

The chain uses TRBV4-1 and TRBJ1-4, with D possibly being TRBD1 (6 bases). Trimming removed 3 bases at V and 8 bases at J, with 19 bases between. The CDR3 has 16 amino acids. Per the germline V gene, CDR1 is MGHRA and CDR2 is YSYEKL. The CDR3 is CASSQDLRGAREKLFF. The CDR3 DNA is TGCGCCAGCAGCCAGGATTTGAGGGGGGCGAGGGAAAAACTGTTTTTT.

This chain links TRBV6-5 with TRBJ1-2, with D possibly being TRBD1 (5 bases). CDR1 is MNHEY, CDR2 SVGAGI, per germline. This CDR3 has 15 amino acids. Trimming removed 1 base at V and 5 bases at J, with 14 bases between. The DNA of the CDR3 is TGTGCCAGCAGTTACTTGGCCCCAGGGCCGTATGGCTACACCTTC. This codes for CASSYLAPGPYGYTF.

The chain employs TRBV10-3 and TRBJ1-1, with D maybe TRBD1 (5 bases). Germline CDR1 is ENHRY and CDR2 is SYGVKD. With 2 bases removed from V and 4 bases from J, the gap between germline ends came to 8 bases. CDR3 length equals 13 residues. The CDR3 DNA is TGTGCCATCAGTGAGATGGGGGGCACTGAAGCTTTCTTT. Its protein product is CAISEMGGTEAFF.

The V gene is TRBV18, the J gene TRBJ2-5; D not certain. Germline CDR1 reads KGHSH; CDR2 reads LQKENI. There are 13 residues in the CDR3. The germline V and J ends were trimmed by 6 bases and 5 bases, with 13 bases remaining between them. For the CDR3, the DNA is TGTGCCAGCTCCTCCGGCGAGATGGAGACCCAGTACTTC. Protein sequence: CASSSGEMETQYF.

The chain uses TRBV5-4 and TRBJ2-1; a weak D match, TRBD1 (6 bases). This CDR3 has 16 residues. Trimming took off 5 bases at V and 0 bases at J, with 15 bases between the two ends. Germline V gives CDR1 SGHNT, CDR2 YYREEE (reference sequence). The CDR3 loop reads CASREKQGSSYNEQFF. Written as DNA, the CDR3 is TGTGCCAGCAGGGAGAAACAGGGAAGCTCCTACAATGAGCAGTTCTTC.

This clone was found once. The J gene is TRBJ1-1, the V gene TRBV28, with D possibly being TRBD1 (5 bases). Germline values: CDR1 MDHEN, CDR2 SYDVKM. The V gene lost 1 base and the J gene lost 4 bases, with 13 bases spanning the gap. The CDR3 runs 15 residues. The CDR3 loop reads CASSLLVSQGTEAFF. The CDR3 DNA reads TGTGCCAGCAGTTTATTAGTCTCCCAGGGCACTGAAGCTTTCTTT.